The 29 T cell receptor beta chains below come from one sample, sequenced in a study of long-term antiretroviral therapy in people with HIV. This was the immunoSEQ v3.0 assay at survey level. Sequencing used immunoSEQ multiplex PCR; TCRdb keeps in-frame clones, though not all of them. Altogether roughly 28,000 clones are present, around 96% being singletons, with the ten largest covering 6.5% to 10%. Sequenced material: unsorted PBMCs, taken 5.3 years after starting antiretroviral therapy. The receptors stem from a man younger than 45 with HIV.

CDR3 bases: TGCGCCAGCAGCCAAGAATCTCGGGTTGGAGATGGCTACACCTTC. Its protein is CASSQESRVGDGYTF. This chain uses TRBV4-1 with TRBJ1-2; D gene ambiguous. Germline CDR1 reads MGHRA; CDR2 reads YSYEKL. This CDR3 has 15 residues. V lost 0 bases to trimming and J lost 6 bases, with 14 bases between them.

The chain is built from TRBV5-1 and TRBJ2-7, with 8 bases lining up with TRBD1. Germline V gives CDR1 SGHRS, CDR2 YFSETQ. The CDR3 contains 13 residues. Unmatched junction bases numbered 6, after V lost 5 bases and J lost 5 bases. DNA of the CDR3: TGCGCCAGCAGGACTACAGGGGGGAACGAGCAGTACTTC. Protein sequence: CASRTTGGNEQYF.

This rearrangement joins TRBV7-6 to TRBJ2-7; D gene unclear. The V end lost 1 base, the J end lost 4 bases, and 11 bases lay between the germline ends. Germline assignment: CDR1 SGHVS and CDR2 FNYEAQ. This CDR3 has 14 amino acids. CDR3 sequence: CASSLDNSPYEQYF. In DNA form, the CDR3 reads TGTGCCAGCAGCTTAGATAACAGCCCTTACGAGCAGTACTTC.

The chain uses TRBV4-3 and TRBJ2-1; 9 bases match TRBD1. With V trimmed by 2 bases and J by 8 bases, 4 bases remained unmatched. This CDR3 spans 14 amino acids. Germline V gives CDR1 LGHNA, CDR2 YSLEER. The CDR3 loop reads CASSQRTGVYEQFF. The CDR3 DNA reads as TGCGCCAGCAGCCAAAGGACAGGGGTATATGAGCAGTTCTTC.

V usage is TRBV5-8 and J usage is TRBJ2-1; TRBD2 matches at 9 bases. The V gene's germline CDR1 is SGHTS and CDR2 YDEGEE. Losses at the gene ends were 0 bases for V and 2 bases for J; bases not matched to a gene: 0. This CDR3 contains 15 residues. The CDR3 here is CASSLGGRAYNEQFF. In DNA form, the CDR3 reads TGTGCCAGCAGCTTGGGCGGGAGGGCCTACAATGAGCAGTTCTTC.

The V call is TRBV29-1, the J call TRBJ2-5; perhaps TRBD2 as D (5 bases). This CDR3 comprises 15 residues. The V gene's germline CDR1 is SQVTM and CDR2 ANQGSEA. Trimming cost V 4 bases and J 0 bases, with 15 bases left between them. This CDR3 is CSVGLAAAYQETQYF. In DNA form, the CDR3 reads TGCAGCGTTGGCCTAGCTGCTGCCTACCAAGAGACCCAGTACTTC. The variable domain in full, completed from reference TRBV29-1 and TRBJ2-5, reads SAVISQKPSRDICQRGTSLTIQCQVDSQVTMMFWYRQQPGQSLTLIATANQGSEATYESGFVIDKFPISRPNLTFSTLTVSNMSPEDSSIYLCSVGLAAAYQETQYFGPGTRLLVL.

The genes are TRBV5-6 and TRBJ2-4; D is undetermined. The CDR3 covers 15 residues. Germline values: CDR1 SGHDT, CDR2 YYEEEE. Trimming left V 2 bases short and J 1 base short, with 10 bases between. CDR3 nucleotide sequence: TGTGCCAGCAGCTTTCGGCGGCGGGCCAAAAACATTCAGTACTTC. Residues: CASSFRRRAKNIQYF.

Written as DNA, the CDR3 is TGTGCCAGTAAAAGACAGCCAAATGAAAAACTGTTTTTT. Encoded protein: CASKRQPNEKLFF. The chain uses TRBV19 and TRBJ1-4, with D maybe TRBD1 (5 bases). V lost 7 bases and J 5 bases, leaving 11 bases between the germline ends. The CDR3 covers 13 residues. Germline lookup yields CDR1 LNHDA and CDR2 SQIVND (reference sequence). The full variable domain, completed using reference TRBV19 and TRBJ1-4, is DGGITQSPKYLFRKEGQNVTLSCEQNLNHDAMYWYRQDPGQGLRLIYYSQIVNDFQKGDIAEGYSVSREKKESFPLTVTSAQKNPTAFYLCASKRQPNEKLFFGSGTQLSVL.

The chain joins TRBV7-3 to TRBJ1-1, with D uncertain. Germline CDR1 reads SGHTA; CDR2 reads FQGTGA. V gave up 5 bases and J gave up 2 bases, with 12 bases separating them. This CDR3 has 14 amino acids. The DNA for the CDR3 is TGTGCCAGCAGCCCCCAGAGGTTTAACACTGAAGCTTTCTTT. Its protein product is CASSPQRFNTEAFF. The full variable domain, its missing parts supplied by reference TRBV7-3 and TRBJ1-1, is GAGVSQTPSNKVTEKGKYVELRCDPISGHTALYWYRQSLGQGPEFLIYFQGTGAADDSGLPNDRFFAVRPEGSVSTLKIQRTERGDSAVYLCASSPQRFNTEAFFGQGTRLTVV.

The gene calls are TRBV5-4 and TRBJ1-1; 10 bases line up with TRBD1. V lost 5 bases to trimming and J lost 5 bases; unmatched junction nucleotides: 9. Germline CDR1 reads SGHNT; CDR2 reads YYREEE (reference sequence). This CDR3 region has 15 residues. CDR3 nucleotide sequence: TGTGCCAGCAGACCTCCGACAGGGGGCGCGACTGAAGCTTTCTTT. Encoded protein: CASRPPTGGATEAFF.

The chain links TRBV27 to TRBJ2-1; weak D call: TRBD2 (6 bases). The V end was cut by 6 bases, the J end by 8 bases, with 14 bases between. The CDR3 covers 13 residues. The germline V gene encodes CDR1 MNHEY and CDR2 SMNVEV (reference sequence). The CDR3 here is CASSRNRGYEQFF. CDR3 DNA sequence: TGTGCCAGCAGCCGGAATCGGGGGTATGAGCAGTTCTTC.

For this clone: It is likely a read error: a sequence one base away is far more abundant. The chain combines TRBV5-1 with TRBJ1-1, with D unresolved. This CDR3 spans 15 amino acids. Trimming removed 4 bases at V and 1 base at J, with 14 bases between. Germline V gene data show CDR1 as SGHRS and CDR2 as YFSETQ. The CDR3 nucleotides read TGCGCCAGCAGCCAAGGAGGACCCTCGAACACTGAAGCTTTCTTT. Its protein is CASSQGGPSNTEAFF.

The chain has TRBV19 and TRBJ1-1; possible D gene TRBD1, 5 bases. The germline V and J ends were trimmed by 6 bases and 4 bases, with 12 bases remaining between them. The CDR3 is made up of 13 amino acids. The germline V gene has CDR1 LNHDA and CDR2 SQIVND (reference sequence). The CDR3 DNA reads TGTGCCAGTAGCCGAACAGGATCCACTGAAGCTTTCTTT. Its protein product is CASSRTGSTEAFF.

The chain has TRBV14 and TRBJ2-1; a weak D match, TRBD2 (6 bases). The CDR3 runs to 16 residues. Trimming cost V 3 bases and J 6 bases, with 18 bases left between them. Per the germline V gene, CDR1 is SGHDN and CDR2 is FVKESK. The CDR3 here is CASSQHVRTTSNEQFF. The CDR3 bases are TGTGCCAGCAGCCAGCACGTTAGGACTACAAGCAATGAGCAGTTCTTC.

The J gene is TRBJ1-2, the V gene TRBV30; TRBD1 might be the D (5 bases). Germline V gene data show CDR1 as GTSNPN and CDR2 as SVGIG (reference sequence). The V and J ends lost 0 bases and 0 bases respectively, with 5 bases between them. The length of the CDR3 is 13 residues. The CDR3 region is CAWSVQANYGYTF. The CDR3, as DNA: TGTGCCTGGAGTGTACAGGCTAACTATGGCTACACCTTC.

CDR3: CASSLLGGGSSYNEQFF. The DNA for the CDR3 is TGTGCCAGCAGCTTACTTGGGGGGGGGAGCTCCTACAATGAGCAGTTCTTC. This chain links TRBV7-8 with TRBJ2-1; TRBD2 agrees at 7 bases. The germline gives CDR1 SGHVS, CDR2 FQNEAQ. There are 17 residues in the CDR3. V lost 2 bases, J lost 0 bases, and 7 bases stayed unmatched.

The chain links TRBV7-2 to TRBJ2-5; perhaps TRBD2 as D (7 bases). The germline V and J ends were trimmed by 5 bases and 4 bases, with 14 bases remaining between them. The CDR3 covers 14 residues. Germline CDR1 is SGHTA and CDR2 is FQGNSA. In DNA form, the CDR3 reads TGTGCCAGCAGCCCGAGGGGGGGCCGAGAGACCCAGTACTTC. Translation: CASSPRGGRETQYF.

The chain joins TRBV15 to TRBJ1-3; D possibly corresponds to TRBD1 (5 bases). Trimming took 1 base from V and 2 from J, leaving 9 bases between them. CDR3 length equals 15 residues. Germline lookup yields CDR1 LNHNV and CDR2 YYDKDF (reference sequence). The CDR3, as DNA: TGTGCCACCAGCAGAGGGGGGGACGCTGGAAACACCATATATTTT. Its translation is CATSRGGDAGNTIYF.

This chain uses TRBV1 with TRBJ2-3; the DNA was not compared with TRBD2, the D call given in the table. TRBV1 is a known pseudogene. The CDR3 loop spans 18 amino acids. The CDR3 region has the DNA TGCACCAGCAGCCACGGGACTAGCGGGGGCCTCCTCCCAGATACGCAGTATTTT. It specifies CTSSHGTSGGLLPDTQYF.

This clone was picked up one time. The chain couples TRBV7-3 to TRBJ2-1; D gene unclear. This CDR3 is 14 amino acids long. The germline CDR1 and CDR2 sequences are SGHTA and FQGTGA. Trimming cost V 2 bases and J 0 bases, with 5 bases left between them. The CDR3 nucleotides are TGTGCCAGCAGCTTATTAAGCTCCTACAATGAGCAGTTCTTC. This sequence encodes CASSLLSSYNEQFF.

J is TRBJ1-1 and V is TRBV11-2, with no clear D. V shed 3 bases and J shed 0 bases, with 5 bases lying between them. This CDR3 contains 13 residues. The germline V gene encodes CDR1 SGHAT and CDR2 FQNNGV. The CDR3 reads CASSFEMNTEAFF. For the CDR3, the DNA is TGTGCCAGCAGCTTCGAGATGAACACTGAAGCTTTCTTT.

The CDR3 sequence is CASYTGGRIGELFF. CDR3 bases: TGCGCCAGCTACACAGGGGGCCGTATCGGGGAGCTGTTTTTT. The rearrangement joins TRBV5-1 to TRBJ2-2, with TRBD1 matching 9 bases. The CDR3 length is 14 residues. Germline V gene data show CDR1 as SGHRS and CDR2 as YFSETQ. The V segment lost 7 bases and the J segment 7 bases; nucleotides outside the gene matches: 8. Combining the CDR3 with reference TRBV5-1 and TRBJ2-2 gives the whole variable domain KAGVTQTPRYLIKTRGQQVTLSCSPISGHRSVSWYQQTPGQGLQFLFEYFSETQRNKGNFPGRFSGRQFSNSRSEMNVSTLELGDSALYLCASYTGGRIGELFFGEGSRLTVL.

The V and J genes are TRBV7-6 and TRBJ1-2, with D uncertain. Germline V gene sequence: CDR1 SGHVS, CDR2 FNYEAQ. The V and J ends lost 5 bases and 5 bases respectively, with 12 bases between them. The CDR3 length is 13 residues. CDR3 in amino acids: CASSPGTVYGYTF. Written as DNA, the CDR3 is TGTGCCAGCAGCCCAGGCACAGTTTATGGCTACACCTTC.

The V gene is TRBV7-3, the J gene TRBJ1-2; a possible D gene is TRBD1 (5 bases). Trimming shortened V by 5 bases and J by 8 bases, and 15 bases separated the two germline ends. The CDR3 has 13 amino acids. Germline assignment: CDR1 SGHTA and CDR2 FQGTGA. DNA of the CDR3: TGTGCCAGCAGCACACAAGGGGACGGGGGCTACACCTTC. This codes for CASSTQGDGGYTF.

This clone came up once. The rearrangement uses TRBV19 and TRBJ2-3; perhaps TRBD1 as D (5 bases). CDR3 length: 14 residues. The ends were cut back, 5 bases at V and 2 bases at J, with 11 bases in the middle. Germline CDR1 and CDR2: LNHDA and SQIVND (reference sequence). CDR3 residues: CASSPRQLTDTQYF. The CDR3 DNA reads TGTGCCAGTAGTCCCCGACAGCTCACAGATACGCAGTATTTT.

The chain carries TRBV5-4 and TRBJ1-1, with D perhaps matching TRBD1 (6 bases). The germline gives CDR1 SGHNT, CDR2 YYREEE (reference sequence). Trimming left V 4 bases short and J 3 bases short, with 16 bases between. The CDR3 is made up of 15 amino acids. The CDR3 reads CASSPPGARDTEAFF. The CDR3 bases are TGTGCCAGCAGCCCTCCAGGGGCCAGGGACACTGAAGCTTTCTTT.

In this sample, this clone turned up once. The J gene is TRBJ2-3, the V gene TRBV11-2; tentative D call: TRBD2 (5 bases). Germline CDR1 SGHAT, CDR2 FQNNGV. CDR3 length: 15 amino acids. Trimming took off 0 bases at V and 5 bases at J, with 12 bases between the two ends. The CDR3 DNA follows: TGTGCCAGCAGCTTAGACCACGGGGAAATAGATACGCAGTATTTT. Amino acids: CASSLDHGEIDTQYF.

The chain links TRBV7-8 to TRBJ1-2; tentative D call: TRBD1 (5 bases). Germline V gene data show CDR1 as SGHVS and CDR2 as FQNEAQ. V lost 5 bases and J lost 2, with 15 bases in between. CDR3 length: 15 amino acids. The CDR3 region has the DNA TGTGCCAGCAGCCTTCTAAGGGGTTCCAACTATGGCTACACCTTC. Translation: CASSLLRGSNYGYTF.

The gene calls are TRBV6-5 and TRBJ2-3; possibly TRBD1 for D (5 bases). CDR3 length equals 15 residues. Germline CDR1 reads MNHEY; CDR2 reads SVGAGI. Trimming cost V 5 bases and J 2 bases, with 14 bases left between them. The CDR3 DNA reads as TGTGCCAGCAGTAGCAGGGTGAGAAACACAGATACGCAGTATTTT. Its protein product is CASSSRVRNTDTQYF.